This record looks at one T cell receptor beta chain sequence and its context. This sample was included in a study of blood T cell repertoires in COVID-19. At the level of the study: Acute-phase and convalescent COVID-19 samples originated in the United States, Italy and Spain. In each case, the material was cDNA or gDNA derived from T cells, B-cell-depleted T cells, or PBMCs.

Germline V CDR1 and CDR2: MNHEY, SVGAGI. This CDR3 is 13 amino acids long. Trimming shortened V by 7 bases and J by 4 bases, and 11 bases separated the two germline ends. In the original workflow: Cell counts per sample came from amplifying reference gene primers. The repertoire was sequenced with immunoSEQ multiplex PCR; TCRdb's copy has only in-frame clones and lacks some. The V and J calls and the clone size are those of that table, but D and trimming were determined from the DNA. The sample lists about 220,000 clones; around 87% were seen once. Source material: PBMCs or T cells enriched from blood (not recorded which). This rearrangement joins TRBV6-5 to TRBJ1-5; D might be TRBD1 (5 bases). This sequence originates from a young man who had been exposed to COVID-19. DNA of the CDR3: TGTGCCAGCACCCTACAGGTGAATCAGCCCCAGCATTTT. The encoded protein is CASTLQVNQPQHF.